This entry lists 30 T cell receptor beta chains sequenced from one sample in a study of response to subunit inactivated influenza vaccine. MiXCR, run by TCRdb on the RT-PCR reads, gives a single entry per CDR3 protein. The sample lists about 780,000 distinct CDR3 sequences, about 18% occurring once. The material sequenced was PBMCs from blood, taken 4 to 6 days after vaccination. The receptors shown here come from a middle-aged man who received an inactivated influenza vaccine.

The CDR3 is CAGEDRENQYF. CDR3 DNA sequence: TGTGCCGGGGAAGACAGGGAGAATCAGTACTTC. The chain links TRBV30 to TRBJ2-7; 7 bases map to TRBD1. V lost 8 bases, J lost 10 bases, and 11 bases stayed unmatched. The CDR3 length is 11 residues. Germline lookup yields CDR1 GTSNPN and CDR2 SVGIG (reference sequence).

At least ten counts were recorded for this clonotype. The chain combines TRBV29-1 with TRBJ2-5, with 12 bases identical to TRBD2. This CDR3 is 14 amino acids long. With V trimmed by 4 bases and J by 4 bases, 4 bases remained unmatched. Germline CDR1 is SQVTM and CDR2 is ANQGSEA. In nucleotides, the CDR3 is TGCAGCGTTGCACTAGCGGGAGGAGCAGAGACCCAGTACTTC. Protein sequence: CSVALAGGAETQYF. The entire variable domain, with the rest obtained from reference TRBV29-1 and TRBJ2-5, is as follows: SAVISQKPSRDICQRGTSLTIQCQVDSQVTMMFWYRQQPGQSLTLIATANQGSEATYESGFVIDKFPISRPNLTFSTLTVSNMSPEDSSIYLCSVALAGGAETQYFGPGTRLLVL.

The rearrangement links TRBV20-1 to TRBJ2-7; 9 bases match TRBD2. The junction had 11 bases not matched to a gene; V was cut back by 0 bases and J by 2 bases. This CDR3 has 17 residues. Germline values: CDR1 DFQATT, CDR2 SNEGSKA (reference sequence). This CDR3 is CSARDLLAGAAPYEQYF. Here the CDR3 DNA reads TGCAGTGCTAGAGATCTACTAGCGGGCGCCGCCCCCTACGAGCAGTACTTC.

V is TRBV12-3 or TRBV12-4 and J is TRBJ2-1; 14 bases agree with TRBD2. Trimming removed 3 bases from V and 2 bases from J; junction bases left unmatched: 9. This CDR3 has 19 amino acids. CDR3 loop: CASSLPGTSGRGAYNEQFF. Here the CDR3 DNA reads TGTGCCAGCAGTTTGCCGGGGACTAGCGGGAGAGGGGCCTACAATGAGCAGTTCTTC.

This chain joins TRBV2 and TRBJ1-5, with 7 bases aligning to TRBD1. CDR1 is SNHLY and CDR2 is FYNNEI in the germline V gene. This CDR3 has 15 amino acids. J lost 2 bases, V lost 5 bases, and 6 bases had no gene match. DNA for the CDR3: TGTGCCAGCAGTAACCCCGGGACAGGCAATCAGCCCCAGCATTTT. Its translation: CASSNPGTGNQPQHF.

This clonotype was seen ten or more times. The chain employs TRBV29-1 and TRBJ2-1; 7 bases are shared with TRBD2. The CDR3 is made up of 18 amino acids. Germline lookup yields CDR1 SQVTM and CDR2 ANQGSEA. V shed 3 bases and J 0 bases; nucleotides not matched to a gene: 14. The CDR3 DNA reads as TGCAGCGTTGAGGGGGGTAGCGGGCAACGGAGCTCCTACAATGAGCAGTTCTTC. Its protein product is CSVEGGSGQRSSYNEQFF.

The CDR3 here is CASSQDPRTDTQYF. In nucleotides, the CDR3 is TGTGCCAGCAGCCAAGACCCTCGCACAGATACGCAGTATTTT. This rearrangement joins TRBV3-1 to TRBJ2-3; no clear D gene. The CDR3 contains 14 residues. Germline CDR1 and CDR2: LGHDT and YNNKEL (reference sequence). V was cut by 0 bases and J by 1 base, with 5 bases left in between.

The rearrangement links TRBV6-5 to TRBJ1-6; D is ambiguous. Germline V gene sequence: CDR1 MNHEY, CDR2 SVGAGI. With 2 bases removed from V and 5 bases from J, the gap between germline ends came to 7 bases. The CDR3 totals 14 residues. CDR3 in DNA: TGTGCCAGCAGTTACCAAATCCATAATTCACCCCTCCACTTT. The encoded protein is CASSYQIHNSPLHF.

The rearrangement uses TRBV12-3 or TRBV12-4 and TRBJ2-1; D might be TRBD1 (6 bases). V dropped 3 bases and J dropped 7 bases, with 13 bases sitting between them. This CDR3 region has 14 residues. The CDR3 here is CASSFLQGRNEQFF. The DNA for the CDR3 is TGTGCCAGCAGTTTTCTTCAGGGGCGGAATGAGCAGTTCTTC.

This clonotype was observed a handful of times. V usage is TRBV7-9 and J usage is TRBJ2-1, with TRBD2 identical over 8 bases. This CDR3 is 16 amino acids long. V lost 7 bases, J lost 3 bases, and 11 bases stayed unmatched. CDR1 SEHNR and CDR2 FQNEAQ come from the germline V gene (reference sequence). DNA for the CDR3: TGTGCCAGCAAAGGTCTGCGCGGGAGGTACTACAATGAGCAGTTCTTC. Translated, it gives CASKGLRGRYYNEQFF.

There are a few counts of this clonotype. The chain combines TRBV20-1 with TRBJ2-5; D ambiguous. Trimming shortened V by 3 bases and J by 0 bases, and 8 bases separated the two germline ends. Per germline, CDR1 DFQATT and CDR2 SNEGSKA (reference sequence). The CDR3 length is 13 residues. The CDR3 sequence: CSASKTDQETQYF. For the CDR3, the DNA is TGCAGTGCTAGCAAAACAGACCAAGAGACCCAGTACTTC.

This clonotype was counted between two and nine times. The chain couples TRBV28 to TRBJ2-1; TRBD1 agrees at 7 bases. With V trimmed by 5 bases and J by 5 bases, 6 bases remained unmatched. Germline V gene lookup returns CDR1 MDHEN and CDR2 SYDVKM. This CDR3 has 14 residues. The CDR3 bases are TGTGCCAGCAGTCGGGGACAGCCCGACAATGAGCAGTTCTTC. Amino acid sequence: CASSRGQPDNEQFF.

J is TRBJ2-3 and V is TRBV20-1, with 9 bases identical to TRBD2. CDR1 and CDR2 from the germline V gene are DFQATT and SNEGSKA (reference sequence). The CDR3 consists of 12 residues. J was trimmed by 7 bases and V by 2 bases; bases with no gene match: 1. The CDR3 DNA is TGCAGTGCTAGACTAGCGGGAAATACGCAGTATTTT. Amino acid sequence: CSARLAGNTQYF.

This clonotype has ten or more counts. Written as DNA, the CDR3 is TGCGCCAGCAGCGAACAGGGGGAATATGGCTACACCTTC. Its translation: CASSEQGEYGYTF. The chain couples TRBV5-1 to TRBJ1-2; 8 bases are a match to TRBD1. V lost 4 bases to trimming and J lost 5 bases; unmatched junction nucleotides: 4. Germline assignment: CDR1 SGHRS and CDR2 YFSETQ. The CDR3 runs to 13 residues.

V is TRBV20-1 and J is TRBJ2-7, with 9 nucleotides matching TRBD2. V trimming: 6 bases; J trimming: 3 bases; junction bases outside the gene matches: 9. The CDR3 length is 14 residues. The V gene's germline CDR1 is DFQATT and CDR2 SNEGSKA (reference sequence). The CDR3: CSAHPPAGGYEQYF. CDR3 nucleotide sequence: TGCAGTGCCCATCCCCCAGCGGGGGGCTACGAGCAGTACTTC.

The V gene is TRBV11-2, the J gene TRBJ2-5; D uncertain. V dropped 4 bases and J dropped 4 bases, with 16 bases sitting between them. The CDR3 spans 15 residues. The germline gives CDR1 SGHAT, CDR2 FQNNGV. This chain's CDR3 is CASSSDPRVGETQYF. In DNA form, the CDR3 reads TGTGCCAGCAGCTCAGACCCTCGGGTTGGAGAGACCCAGTACTTC.

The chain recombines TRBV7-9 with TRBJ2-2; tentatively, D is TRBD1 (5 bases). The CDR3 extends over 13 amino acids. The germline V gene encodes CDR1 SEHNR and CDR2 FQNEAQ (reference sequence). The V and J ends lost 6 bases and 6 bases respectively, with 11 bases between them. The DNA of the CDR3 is TGTGCCAGCAGAATCACAGGCTCCGGGGAGCTGTTTTTT. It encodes CASRITGSGELFF.

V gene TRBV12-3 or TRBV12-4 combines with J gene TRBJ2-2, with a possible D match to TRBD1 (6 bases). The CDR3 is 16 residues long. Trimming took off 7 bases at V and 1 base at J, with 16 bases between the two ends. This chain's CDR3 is CASTPRGWGNTGELFF. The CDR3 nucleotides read TGTGCCAGCACCCCGAGGGGGTGGGGGAACACCGGGGAGCTGTTTTTT.

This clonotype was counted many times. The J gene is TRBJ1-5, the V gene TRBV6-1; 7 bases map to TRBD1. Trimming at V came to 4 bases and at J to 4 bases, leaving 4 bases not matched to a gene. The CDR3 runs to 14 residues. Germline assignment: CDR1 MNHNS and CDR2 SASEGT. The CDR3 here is CASSGQGGNQPQHF. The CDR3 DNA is TGTGCCAGCAGTGGACAGGGTGGGAATCAGCCCCAGCATTTT.

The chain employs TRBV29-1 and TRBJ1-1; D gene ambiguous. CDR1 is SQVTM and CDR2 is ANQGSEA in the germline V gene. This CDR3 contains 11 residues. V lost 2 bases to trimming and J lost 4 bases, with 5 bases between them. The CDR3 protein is CSVEQATEAFF. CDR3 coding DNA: TGCAGCGTTGAACAGGCCACTGAAGCTTTCTTT.

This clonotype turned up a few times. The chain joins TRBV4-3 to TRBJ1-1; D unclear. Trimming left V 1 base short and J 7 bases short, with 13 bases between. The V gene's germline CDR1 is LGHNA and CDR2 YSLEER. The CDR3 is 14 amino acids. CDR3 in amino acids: CASSQGGFRGEAFF. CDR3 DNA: TGCGCCAGCAGCCAAGGTGGGTTTCGTGGTGAAGCTTTCTTT.

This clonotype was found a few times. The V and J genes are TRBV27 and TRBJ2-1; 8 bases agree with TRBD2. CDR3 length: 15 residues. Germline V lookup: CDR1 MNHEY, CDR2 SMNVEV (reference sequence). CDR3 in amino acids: CGTGGGGSSYNEQFF. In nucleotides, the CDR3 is TGTGGCACCGGGGGCGGGGGGAGCTCCTACAATGAGCAGTTCTTC.

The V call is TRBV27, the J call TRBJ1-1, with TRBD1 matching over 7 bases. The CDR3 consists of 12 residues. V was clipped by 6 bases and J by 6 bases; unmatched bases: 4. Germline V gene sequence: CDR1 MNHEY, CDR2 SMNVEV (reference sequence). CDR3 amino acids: CASRQGFAEAFF. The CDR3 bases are TGTGCCAGCAGACAGGGGTTCGCTGAAGCTTTCTTT.

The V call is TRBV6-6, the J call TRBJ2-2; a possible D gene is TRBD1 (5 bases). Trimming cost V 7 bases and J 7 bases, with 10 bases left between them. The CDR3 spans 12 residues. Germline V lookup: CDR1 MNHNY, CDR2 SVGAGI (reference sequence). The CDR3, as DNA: TGTGCCAGCAATCAGGGTATCGGGGAGCTGTTTTTT. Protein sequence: CASNQGIGELFF.

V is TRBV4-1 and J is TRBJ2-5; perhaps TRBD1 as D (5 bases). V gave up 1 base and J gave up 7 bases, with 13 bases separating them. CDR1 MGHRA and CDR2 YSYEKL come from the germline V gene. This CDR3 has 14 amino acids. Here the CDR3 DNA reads TGCGCCAGCAGCCAAGGGCCCGCCACAGGGACCCAGTACTTC. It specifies CASSQGPATGTQYF.

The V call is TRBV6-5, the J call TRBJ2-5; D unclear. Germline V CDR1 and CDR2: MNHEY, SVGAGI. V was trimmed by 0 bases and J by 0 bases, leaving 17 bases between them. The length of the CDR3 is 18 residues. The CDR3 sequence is CASSYSPTAARYQETQYF. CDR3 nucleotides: TGTGCCAGCAGTTACTCTCCCACGGCAGCCAGGTACCAAGAGACCCAGTACTTC.

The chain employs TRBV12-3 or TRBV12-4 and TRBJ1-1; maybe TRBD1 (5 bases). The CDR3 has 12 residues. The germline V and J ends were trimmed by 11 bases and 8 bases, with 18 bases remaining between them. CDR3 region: CASGTWQAEAFF. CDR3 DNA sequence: TGTGCCTCGGGGACCTGGCAAGCCGAAGCTTTCTTT.

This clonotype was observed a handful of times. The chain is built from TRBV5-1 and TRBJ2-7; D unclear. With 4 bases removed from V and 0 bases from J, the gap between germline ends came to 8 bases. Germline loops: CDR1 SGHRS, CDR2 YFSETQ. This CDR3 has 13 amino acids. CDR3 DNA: TGCGCCAGCAGCGTAAAGGGCTCCTACGAGCAGTACTTC. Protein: CASSVKGSYEQYF.

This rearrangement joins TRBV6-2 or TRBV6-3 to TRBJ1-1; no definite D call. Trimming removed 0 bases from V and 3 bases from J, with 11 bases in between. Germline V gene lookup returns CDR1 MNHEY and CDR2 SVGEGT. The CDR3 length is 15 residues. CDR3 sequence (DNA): TGTGCCAGCAGTTACTCTCAGCCCGGGTACACTGAAGCTTTCTTT. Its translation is CASSYSQPGYTEAFF.

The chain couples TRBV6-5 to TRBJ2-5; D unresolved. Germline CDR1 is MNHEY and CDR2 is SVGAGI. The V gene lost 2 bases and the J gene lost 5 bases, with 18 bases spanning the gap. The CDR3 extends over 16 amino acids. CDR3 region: CASSYRFPFIRETQYF. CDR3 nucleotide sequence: TGTGCCAGCAGTTACAGGTTTCCCTTCATCCGGGAGACCCAGTACTTC.